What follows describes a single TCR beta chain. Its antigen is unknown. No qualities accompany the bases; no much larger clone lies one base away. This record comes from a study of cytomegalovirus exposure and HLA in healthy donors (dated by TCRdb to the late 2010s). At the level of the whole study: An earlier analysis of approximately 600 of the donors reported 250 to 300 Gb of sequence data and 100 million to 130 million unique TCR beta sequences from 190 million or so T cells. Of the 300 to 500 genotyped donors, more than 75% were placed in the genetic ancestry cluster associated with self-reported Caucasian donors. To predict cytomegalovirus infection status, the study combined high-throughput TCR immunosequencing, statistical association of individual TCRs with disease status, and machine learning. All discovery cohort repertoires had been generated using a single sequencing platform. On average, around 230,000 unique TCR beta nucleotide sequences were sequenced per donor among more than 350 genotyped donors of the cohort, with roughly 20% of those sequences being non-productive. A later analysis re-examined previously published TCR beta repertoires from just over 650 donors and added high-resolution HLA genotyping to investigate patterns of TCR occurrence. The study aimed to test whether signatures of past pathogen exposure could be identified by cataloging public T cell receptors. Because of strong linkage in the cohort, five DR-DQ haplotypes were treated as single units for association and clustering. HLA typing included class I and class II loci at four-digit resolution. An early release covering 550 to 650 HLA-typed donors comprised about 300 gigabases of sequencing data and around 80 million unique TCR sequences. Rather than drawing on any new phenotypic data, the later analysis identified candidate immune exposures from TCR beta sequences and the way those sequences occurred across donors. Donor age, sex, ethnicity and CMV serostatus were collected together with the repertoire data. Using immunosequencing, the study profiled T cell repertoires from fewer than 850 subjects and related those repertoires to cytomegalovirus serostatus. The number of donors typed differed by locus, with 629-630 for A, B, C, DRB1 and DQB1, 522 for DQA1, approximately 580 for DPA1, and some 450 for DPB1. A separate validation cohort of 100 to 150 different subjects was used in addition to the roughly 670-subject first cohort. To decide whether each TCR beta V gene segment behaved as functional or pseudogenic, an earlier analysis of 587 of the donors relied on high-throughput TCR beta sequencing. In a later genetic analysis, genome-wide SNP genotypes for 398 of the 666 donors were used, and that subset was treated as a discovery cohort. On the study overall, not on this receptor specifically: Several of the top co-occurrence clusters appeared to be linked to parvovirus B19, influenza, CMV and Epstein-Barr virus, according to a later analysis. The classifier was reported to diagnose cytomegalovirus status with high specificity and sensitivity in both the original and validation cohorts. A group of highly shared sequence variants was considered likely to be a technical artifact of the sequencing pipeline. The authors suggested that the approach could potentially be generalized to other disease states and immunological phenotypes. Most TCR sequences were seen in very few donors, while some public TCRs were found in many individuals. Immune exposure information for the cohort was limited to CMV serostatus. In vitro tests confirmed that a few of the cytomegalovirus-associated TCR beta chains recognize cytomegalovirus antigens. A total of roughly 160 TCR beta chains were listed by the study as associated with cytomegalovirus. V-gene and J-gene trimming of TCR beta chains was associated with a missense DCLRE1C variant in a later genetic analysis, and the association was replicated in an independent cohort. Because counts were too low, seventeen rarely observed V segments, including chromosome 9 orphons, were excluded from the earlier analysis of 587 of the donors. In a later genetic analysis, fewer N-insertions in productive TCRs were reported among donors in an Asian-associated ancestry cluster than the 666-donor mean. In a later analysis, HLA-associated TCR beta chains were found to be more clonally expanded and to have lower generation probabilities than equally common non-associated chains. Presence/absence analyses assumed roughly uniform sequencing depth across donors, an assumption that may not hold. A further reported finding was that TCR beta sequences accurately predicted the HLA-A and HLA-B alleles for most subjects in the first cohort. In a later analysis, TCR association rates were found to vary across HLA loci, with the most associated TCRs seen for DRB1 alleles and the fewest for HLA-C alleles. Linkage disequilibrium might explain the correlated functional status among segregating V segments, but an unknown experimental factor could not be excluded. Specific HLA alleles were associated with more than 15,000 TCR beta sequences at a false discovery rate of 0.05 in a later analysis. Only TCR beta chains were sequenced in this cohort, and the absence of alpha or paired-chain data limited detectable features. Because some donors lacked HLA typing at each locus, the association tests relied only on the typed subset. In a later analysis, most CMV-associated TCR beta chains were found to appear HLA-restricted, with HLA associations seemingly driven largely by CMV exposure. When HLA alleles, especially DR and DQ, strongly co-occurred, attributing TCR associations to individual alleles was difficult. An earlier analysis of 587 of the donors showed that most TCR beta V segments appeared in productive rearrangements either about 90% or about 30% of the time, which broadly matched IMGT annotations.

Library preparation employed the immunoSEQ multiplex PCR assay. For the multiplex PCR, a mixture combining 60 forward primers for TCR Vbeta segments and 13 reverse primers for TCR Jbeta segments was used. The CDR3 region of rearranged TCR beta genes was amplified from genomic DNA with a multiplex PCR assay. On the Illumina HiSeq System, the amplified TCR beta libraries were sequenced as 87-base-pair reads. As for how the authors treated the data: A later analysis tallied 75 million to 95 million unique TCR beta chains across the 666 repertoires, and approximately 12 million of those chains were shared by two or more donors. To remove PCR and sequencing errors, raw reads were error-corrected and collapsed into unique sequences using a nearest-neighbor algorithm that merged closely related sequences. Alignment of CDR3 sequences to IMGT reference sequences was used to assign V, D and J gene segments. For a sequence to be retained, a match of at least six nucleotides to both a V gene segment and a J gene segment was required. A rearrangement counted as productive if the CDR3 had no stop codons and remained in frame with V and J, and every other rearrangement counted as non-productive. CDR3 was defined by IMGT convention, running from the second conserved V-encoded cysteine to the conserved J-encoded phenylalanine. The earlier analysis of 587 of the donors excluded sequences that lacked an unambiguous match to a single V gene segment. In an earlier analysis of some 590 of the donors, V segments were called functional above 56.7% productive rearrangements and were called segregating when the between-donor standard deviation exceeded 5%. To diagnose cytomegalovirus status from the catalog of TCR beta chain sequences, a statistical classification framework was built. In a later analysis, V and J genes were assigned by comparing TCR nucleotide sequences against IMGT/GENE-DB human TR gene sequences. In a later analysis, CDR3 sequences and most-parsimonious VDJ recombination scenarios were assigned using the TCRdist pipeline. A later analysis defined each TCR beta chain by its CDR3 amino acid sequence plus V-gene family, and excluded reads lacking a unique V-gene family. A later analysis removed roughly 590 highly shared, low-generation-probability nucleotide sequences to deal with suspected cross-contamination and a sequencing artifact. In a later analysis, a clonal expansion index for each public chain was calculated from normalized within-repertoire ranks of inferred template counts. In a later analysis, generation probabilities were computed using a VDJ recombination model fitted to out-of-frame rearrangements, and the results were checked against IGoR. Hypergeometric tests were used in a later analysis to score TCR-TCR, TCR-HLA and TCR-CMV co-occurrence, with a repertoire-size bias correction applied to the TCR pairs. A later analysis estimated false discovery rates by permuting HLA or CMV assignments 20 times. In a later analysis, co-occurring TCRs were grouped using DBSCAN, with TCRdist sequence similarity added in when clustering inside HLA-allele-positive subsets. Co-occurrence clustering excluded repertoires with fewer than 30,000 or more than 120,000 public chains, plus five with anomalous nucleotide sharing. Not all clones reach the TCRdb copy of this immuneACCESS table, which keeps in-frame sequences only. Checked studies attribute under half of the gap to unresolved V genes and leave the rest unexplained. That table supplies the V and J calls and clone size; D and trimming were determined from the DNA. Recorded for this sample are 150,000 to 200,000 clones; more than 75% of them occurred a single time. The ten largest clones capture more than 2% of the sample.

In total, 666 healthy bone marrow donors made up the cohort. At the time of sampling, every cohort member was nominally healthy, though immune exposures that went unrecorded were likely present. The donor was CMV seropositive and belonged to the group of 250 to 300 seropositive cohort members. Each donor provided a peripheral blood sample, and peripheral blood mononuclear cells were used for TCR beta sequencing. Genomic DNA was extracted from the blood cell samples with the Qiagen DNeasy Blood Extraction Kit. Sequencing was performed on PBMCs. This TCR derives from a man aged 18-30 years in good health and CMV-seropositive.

The CDR3 protein: CATSRDLVGDRSFF. The nucleotides read TGTGCCACCAGCAGAGATCTGGTGGGGGACAGGTCCTTCTTT. The V and J segments used are TRBV15 and TRBJ1-1; 8 central nucleotides agree with TRBD1. The CDR3 runs 14 residues from the cysteine to the phenylalanine. The sequence is cut down to CDR3 DNA, 42 bases in frame from base 1. The germline V gene encodes CDR1 LNHNV and CDR2 YYDKDF (reference sequence). V lost 0 bases and J lost 14 bases, and the count of bases not matched to a germline gene is 11.